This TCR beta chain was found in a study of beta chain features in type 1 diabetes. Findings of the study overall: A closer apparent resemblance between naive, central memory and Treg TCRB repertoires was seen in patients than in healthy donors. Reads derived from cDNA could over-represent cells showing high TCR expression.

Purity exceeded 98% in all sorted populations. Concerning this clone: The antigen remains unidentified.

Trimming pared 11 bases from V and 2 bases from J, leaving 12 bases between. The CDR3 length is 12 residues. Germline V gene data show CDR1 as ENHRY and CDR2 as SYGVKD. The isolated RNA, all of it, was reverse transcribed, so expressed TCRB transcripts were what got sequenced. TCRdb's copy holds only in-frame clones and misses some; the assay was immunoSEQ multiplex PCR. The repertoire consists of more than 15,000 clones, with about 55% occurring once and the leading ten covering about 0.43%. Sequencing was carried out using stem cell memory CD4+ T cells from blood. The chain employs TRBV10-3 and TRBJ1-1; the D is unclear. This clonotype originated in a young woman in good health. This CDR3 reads CAHKQANTEAFF. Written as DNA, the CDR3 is TGTGCCCATAAGCAGGCCAACACTGAAGCTTTCTTT.